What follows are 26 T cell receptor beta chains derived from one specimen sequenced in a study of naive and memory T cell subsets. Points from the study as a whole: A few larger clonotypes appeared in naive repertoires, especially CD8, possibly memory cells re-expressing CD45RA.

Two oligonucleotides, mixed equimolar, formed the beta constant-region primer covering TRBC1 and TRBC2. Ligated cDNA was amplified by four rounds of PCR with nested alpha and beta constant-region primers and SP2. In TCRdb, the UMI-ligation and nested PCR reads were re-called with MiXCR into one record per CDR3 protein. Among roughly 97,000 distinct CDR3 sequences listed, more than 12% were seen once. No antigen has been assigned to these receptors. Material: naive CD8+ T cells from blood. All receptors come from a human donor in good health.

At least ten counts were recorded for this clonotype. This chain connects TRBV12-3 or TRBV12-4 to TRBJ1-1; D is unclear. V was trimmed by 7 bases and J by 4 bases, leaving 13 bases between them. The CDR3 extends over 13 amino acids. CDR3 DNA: TGTGCCAGCAAGGACGGCGGGGTCACTGAAGCTTTCTTT. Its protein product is CASKDGGVTEAFF.

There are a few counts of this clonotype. The CDR3 nucleotides read TGTGCCAGCAGTTACAGGTTTTCTAGCAATCAGCCCCAGCATTTT. It encodes CASSYRFSSNQPQHF. The rearrangement joins TRBV27 to TRBJ1-5, with a tentative D call TRBD1 (5 bases). In germline, CDR1 is MNHEY, CDR2 SMNVEV (reference sequence). The V and J ends lost 4 bases and 0 bases respectively, with 10 bases between them. The CDR3 runs to 15 residues.

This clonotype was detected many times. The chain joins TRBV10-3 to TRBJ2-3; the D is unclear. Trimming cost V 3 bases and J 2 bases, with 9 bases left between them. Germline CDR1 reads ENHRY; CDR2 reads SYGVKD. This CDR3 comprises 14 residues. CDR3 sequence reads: CAISDPDVTDTQYF. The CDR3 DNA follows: TGTGCCATCAGTGATCCCGATGTCACAGATACGCAGTATTTT.

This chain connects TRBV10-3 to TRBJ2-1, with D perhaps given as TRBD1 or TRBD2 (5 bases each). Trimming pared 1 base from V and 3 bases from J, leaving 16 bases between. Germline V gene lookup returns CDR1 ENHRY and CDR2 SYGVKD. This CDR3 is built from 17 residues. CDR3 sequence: CAISELSGTSLYNEQFF. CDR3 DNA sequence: TGTGCCATCAGTGAGTTATCAGGGACGTCCCTCTACAATGAGCAGTTCTTC.

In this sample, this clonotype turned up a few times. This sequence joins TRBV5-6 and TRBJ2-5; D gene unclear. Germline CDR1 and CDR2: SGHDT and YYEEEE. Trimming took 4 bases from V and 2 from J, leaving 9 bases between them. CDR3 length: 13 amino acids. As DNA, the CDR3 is TGTGCCAGCAGCCCTGATTTGCAAGAGACCCAGTACTTC. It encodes CASSPDLQETQYF. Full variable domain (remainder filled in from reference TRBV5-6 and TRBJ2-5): DAGVTQSPTHLIKTRGQQVTLRCSPKSGHDTVSWYQQALGQGPQFIFQYYEEEERQRGNFPDRFSGHQFPNYSSELNVNALLLGDSALYLCASSPDLQETQYFGPGTRLLVL.

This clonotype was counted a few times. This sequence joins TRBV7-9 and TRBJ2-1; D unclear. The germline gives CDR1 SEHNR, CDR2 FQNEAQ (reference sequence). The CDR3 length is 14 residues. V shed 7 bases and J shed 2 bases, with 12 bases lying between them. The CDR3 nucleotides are TGTGCCAGCACCGTTGGGCCAACCTACAATGAGCAGTTCTTC. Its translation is CASTVGPTYNEQFF.

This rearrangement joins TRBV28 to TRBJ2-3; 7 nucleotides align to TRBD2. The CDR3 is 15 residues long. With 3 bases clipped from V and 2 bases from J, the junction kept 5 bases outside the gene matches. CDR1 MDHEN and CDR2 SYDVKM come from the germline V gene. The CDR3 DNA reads TGTGCCAGCAGTTTCGAGCGGGGATACACAGATACGCAGTATTTT. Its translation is CASSFERGYTDTQYF.

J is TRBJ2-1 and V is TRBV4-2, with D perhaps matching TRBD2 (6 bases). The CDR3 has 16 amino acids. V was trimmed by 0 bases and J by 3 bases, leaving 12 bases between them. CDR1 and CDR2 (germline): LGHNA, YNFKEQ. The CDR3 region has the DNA TGTGCCAGCAGCCAAGAGCATAGCGGCAGCTACAATGAGCAGTTCTTC. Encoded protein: CASSQEHSGSYNEQFF.

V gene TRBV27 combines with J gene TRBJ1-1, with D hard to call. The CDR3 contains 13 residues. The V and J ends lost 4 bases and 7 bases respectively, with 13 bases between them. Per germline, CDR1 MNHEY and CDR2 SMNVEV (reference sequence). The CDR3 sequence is CASSSASRDEAFF. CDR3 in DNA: TGTGCCAGCAGTTCGGCATCAAGAGATGAAGCTTTCTTT.

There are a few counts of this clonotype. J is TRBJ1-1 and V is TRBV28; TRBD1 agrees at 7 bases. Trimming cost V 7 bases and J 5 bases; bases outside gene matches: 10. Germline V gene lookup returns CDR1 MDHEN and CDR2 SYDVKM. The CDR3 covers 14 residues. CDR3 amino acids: CASKAGGTKTEAFF. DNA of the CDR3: TGTGCCAGCAAGGCAGGGGGTACGAAGACTGAAGCTTTCTTT.

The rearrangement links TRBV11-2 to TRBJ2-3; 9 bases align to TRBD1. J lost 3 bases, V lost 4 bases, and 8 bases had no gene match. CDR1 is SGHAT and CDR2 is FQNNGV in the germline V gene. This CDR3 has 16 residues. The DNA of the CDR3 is TGTGCCAGCAGCTCATTTACAGGGGGCAGAACAGATACGCAGTATTTT. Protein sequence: CASSSFTGGRTDTQYF. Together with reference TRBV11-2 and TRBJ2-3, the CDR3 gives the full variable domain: EAGVAQSPRYKIIEKRQSVAFWCNPISGHATLYWYQQILGQGPKLLIQFQNNGVVDDSQLPKDRFSAERLKGVDSTLKIQPAKLEDSAVYLCASSSFTGGRTDTQYFGPGTRLTVL.

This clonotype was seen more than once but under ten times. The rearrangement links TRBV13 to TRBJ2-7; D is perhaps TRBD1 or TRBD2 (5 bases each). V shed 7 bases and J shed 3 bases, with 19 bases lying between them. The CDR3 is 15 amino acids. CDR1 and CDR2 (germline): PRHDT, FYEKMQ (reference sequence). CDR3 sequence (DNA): TGTGCCAGCACCGCCCCCGGGGCCCCAAACTACGAGCAGTACTTC. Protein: CASTAPGAPNYEQYF.

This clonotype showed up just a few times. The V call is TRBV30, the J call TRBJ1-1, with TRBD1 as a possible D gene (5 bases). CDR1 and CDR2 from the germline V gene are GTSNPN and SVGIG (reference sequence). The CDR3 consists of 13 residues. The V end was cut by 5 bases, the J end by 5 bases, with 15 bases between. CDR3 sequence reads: CAWEPPGGTEAFF. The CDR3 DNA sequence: TGTGCCTGGGAGCCCCCCGGGGGAACTGAAGCTTTCTTT.

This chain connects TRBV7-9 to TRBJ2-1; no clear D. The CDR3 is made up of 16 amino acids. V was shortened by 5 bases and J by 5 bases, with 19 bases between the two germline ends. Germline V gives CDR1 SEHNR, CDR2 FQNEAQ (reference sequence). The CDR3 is CASSRRVGLDDNEQFF. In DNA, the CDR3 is TGTGCCAGCAGCCGAAGGGTTGGGTTGGACGACAATGAGCAGTTCTTC.

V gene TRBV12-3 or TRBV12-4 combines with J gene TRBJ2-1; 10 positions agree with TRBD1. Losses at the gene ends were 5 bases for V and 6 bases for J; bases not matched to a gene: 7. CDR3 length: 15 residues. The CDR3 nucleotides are TGTGCCAGCAGTAGATCCCGGGACAGGGGCAATGAGCAGTTCTTC. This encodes CASSRSRDRGNEQFF.

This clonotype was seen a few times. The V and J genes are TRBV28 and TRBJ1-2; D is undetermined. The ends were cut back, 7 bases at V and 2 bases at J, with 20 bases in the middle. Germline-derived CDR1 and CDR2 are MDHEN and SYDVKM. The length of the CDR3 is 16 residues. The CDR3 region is CASTWLDGGLNYGYTF. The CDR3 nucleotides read TGTGCCAGCACTTGGTTGGACGGAGGACTAAACTATGGCTACACCTTC.

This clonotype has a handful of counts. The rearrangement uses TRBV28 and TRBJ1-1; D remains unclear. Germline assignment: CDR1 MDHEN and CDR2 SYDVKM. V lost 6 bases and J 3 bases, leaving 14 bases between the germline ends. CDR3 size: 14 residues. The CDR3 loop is CASRLQGYDTEAFF. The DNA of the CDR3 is TGTGCCAGCAGACTCCAAGGGTACGACACTGAAGCTTTCTTT.

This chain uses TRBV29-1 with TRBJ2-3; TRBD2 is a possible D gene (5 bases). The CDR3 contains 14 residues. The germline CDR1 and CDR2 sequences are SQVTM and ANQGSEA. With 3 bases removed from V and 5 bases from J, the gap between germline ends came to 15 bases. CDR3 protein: CSVESPGSLDTQYF. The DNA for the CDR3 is TGCAGCGTTGAGTCTCCGGGAAGCTTAGATACGCAGTATTTT.

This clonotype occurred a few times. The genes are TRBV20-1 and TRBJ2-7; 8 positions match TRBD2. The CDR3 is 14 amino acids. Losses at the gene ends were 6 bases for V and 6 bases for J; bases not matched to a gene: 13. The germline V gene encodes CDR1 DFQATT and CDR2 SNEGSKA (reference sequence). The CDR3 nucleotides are TGCAGTGCCACCTTACCGGGGGGGGGAAGCGAGCAGTACTTC. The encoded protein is CSATLPGGGSEQYF.

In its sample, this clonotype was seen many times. This CDR3 reads CASSPDRPGELFF. In nucleotides, the CDR3 is TGTGCCAGCAGCCCGGACCGGCCCGGGGAGCTGTTTTTT. The chain couples TRBV7-9 to TRBJ2-2; D not certain. V dropped 5 bases and J dropped 6 bases, with 10 bases sitting between them. Germline assignment: CDR1 SEHNR and CDR2 FQNEAQ (reference sequence). The CDR3 spans 13 residues.

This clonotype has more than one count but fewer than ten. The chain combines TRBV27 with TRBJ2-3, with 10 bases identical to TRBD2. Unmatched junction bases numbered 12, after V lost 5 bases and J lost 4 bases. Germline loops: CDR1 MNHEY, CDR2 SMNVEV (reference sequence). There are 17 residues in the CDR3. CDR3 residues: CASSPGSSGGAPDTQYF. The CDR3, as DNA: TGTGCCAGCAGTCCAGGATCAAGCGGGGGGGCCCCAGATACGCAGTATTTT.

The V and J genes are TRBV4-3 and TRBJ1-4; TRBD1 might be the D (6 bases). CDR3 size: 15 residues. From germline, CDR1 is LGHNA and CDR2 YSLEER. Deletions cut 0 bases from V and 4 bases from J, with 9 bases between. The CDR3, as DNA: TGCGCCAGCAGCCAAGATGACAGGAGTAATGAAAAACTGTTTTTT. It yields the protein CASSQDDRSNEKLFF.

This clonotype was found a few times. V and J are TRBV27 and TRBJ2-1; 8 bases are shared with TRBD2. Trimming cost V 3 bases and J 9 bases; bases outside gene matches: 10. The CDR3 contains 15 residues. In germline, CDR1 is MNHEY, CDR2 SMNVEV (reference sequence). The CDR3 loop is CASSLGGLGGGEQFF. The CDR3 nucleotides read TGTGCCAGCAGTTTGGGGGGACTAGGAGGGGGTGAGCAGTTCTTC.

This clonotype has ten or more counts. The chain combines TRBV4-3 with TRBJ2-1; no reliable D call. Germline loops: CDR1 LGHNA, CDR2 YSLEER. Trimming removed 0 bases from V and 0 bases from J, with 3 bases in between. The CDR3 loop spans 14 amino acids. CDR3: CASSQDHSYNEQFF. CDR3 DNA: TGCGCCAGCAGCCAAGATCACTCCTACAATGAGCAGTTCTTC.

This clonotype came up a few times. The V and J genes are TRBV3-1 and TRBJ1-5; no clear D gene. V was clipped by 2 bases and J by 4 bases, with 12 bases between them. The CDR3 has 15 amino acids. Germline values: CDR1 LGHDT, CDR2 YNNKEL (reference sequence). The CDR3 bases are TGTGCCAGCAGCCAATTCCTAGGGCAGAATCAGCCCCAGCATTTT. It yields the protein CASSQFLGQNQPQHF.

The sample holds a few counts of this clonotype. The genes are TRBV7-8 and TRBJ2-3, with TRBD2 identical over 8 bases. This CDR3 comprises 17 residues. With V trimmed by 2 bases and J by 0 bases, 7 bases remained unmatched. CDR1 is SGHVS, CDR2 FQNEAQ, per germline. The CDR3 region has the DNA TGTGCCAGCAGCTTATACCCTTCTAGCGGGAGCACAGATACGCAGTATTTT. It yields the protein CASSLYPSSGSTDTQYF. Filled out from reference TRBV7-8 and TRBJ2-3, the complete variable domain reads GAGVSQSPRYKVAKRGQDVALRCDPISGHVSLFWYQQALGQGPEFLTYFQNEAQLDKSGLPSDRFFAERPEGSVSTLKIQRTQQEDSAVYLCASSLYPSSGSTDTQYFGPGTRLTVL.